The clone carrying this TCR beta chain has at least ten counts. Its antigen remains unknown. This sample is part of a study of response to subunit inactivated influenza vaccine. General study findings and limits: That few new T cells are recruited by each seasonal influenza vaccination was the authors' suggestion.

TCRdb called the RT-PCR reads again in MiXCR, with one record for every CDR3 protein. This table has approximately 700,000 distinct CDR3 sequences, 15% to 18% appearing once. This CDR3 has 14 residues. Trimming removed 1 base at V and 4 bases at J, with 10 bases between. The sample was PBMCs from blood, taken roughly 12 days after vaccination. The V gene is TRBV12-3 or TRBV12-4, the J gene TRBJ2-5, with a possible D match to TRBD1 (6 bases). The clonotype was recovered from a man aged 50-60 years who received an inactivated influenza vaccine. CDR3: CASSLVPGAETQYF. The DNA for the CDR3 is TGTGCCAGCAGTTTAGTTCCAGGGGCAGAGACCCAGTACTTC.